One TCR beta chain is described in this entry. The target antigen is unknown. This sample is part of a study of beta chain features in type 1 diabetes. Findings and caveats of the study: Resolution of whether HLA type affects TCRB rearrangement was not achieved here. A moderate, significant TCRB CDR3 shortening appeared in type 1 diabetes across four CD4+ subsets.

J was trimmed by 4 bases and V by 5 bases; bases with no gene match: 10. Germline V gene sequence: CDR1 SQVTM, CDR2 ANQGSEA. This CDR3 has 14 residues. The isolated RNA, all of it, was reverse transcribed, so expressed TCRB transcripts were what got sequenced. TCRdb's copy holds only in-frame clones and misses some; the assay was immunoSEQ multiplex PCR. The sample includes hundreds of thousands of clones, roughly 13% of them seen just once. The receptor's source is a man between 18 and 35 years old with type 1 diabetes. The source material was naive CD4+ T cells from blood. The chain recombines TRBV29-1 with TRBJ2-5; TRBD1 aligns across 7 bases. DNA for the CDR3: TGCAGCGTTCTACCGGGACAGCCGGGAGAGACCCAGTACTTC. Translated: CSVLPGQPGETQYF.